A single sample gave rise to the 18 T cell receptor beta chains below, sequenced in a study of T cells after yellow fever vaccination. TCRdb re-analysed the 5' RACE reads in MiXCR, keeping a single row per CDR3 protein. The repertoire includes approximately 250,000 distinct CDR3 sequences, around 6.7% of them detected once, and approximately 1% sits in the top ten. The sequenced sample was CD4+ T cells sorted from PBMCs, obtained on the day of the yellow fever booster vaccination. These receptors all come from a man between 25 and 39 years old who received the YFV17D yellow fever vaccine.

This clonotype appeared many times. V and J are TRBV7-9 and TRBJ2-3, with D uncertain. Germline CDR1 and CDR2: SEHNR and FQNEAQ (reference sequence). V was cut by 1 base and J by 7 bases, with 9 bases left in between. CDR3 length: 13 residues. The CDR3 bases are TGTGCCAGCAGCTTAGGTAGCCGCCATACGCAGTATTTT. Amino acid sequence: CASSLGSRHTQYF.

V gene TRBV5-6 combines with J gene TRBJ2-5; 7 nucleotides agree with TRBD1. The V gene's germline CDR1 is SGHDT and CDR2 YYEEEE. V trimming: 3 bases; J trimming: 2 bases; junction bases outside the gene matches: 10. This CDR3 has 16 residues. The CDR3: CASSSSGTALQETQYF. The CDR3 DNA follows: TGTGCCAGCAGCTCGTCCGGGACAGCCCTACAAGAGACCCAGTACTTC.

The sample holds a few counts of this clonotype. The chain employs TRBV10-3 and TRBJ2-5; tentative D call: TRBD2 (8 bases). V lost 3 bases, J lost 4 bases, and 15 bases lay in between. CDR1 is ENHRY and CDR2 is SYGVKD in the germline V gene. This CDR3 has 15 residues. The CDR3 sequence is CAISEGGGRPETQYF. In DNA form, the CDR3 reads TGTGCCATCAGTGAAGGGGGCGGGAGGCCAGAGACCCAGTACTTC.

CDR3 residues: CASSSSGTANTGELFF. In nucleotides, the CDR3 is TGTGCCAGCAGCTCCTCCGGGACTGCGAACACCGGGGAGCTGTTTTTT. The rearrangement joins TRBV7-2 to TRBJ2-2; the D gene is possibly TRBD2 (6 bases). CDR3 size: 16 residues. In germline, CDR1 is SGHTA, CDR2 FQGNSA. V was cut by 4 bases and J by 0 bases, with 12 bases left in between. The complete variable domain, with remaining parts taken from reference TRBV7-2 and TRBJ2-2, reads GAGVSQSPSNKVTEKGKDVELRCDPISGHTALYWYRQSLGQGLEFLIYFQGNSAPDKSGLPSDRFSAERTGGSVSTLTIQRTQQEDSAVYLCASSSSGTANTGELFFGEGSRLTVL.

The CDR3 loop reads CASSVGTGDEKLFF. Written as DNA, the CDR3 is TGTGCCAGCAGCGTGGGGACAGGGGATGAAAAACTGTTTTTT. The chain employs TRBV9 and TRBJ1-4, with TRBD1 matching over 10 bases. Trimming took 2 bases from V and 6 from J; bases not matched to a gene: 1. Germline CDR1 reads SGDLS; CDR2 reads YYNGEE. The CDR3 is 14 residues long.

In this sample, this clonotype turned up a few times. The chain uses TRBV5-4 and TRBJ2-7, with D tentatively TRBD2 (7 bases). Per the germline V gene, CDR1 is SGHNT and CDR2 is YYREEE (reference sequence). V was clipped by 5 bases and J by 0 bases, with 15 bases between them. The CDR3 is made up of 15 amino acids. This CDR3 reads CASSRGSGDSYEQYF. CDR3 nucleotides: TGTGCCAGCAGTAGGGGGAGCGGGGACTCCTACGAGCAGTACTTC.

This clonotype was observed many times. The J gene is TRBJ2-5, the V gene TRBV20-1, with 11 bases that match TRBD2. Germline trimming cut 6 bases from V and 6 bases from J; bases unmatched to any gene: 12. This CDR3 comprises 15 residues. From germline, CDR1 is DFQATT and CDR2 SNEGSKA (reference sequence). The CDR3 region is CSARGTSGSLQTQYF. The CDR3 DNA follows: TGCAGTGCCCGCGGCACTAGCGGGAGTCTACAGACCCAGTACTTC.

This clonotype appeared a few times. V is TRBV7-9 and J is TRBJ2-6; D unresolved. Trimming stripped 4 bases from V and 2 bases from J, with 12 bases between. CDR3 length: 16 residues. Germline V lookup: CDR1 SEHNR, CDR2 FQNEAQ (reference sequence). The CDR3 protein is CASSWAYRAGANVLTF. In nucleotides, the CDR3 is TGTGCCAGCAGCTGGGCGTATAGGGCTGGGGCCAACGTCCTGACTTTC.

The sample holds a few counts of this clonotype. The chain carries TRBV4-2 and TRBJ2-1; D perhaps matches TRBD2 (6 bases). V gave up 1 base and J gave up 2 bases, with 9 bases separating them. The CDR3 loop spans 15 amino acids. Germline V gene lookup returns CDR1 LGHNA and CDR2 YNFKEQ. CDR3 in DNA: TGTGCCAGCAGCCAAGCCGGCGGGACCTACAATGAGCAGTTCTTC. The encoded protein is CASSQAGGTYNEQFF.

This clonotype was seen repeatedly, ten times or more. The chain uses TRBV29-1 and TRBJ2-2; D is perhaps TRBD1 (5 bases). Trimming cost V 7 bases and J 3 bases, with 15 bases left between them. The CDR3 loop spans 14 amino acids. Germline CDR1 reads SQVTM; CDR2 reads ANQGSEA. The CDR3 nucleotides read TGCAGCGCCCCCGGACACGAATACACCGGGGAGCTGTTTTTT. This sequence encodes CSAPGHEYTGELFF.

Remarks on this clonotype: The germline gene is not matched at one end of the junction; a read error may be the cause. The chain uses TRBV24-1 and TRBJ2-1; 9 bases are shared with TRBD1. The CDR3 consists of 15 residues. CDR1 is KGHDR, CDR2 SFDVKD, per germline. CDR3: CATSTGTGSWGEQSF. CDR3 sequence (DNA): TGTGCCACCAGCACCGGGACAGGGAGTTGGGGTGAGCAGTCCTTC.

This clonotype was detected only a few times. CDR3: CASGISLNTEAFF. The CDR3 nucleotides read TGTGCCAGCGGCATCTCTCTGAACACTGAAGCTTTCTTT. This chain links TRBV9 with TRBJ1-1; D is unclear. V was clipped by 7 bases and J by 0 bases, with 10 bases between them. Germline values: CDR1 SGDLS, CDR2 YYNGEE. This CDR3 is built from 13 residues.

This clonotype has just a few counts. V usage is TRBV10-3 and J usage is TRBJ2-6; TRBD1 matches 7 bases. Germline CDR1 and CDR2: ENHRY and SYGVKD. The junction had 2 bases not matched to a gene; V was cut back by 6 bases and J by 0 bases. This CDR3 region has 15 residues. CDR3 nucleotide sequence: TGTGCCATCAGGGGACAGAACTCTGGGGCCAACGTCCTGACTTTC. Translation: CAIRGQNSGANVLTF.

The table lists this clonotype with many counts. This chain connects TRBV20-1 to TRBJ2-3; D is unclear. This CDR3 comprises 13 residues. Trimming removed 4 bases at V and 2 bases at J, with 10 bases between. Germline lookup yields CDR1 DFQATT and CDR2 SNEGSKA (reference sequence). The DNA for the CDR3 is TGCAGTGCTATACTTGGGTCCACAGATACGCAGTATTTT. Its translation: CSAILGSTDTQYF.

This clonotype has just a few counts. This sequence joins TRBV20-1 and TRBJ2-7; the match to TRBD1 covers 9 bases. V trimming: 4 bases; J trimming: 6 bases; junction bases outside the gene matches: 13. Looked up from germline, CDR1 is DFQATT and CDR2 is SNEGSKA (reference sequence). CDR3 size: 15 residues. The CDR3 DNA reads TGCAGTGCTAATCGACCGGGACAGGGAAATATCGAGCAGTACTTC. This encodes CSANRPGQGNIEQYF.

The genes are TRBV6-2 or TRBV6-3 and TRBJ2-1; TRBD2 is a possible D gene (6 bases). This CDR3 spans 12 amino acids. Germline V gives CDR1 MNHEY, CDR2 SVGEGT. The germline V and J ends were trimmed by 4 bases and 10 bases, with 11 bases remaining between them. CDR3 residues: CASSWGSGEQFF. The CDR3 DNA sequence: TGTGCCAGCAGTTGGGGGAGCGGGGAGCAGTTCTTC.

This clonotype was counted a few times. As DNA, the CDR3 is TGTGCCAGCAGCTTGGGGTGGGGGGCCACTGAAGCTTTCTTT. Protein: CASSLGWGATEAFF. The genes are TRBV5-6 and TRBJ1-1, with D perhaps TRBD1 (6 bases). The CDR3 extends over 14 amino acids. With 0 bases removed from V and 4 bases from J, the gap between germline ends came to 10 bases. Germline lookup yields CDR1 SGHDT and CDR2 YYEEEE.

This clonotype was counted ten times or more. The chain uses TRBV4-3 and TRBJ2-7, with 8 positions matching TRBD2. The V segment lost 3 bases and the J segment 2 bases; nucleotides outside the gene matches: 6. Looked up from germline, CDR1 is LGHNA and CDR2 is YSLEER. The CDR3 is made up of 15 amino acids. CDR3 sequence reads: CASSQLIAGPYEQYF. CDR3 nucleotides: TGCGCCAGCAGCCAGCTGATAGCGGGACCCTACGAGCAGTACTTC.